This is a list of T cell receptor beta chains from one sample in a study of response to subunit inactivated influenza vaccine. A single record per CDR3 protein comes from TCRdb applying MiXCR to the RT-PCR reads. Found here are a few hundred thousand distinct CDR3 sequences, around a fifth of them singletons; the top ten hold 10%. Sequenced material: PBMCs from blood, taken about 20 months after vaccination. Source of these receptors: a man between 50 and 75 years old who received an inactivated influenza vaccine. Both conserved end residues are part of each CDR3.

CDR3 protein | V gene
CASKRGGGDYNEQFF | TRBV2
CSGTGGDDYEQYF | TRBV29-1
CAISRTGGKGNQPQHF | TRBV6-2/TRBV6-3
CASSLEAPGLYGYTF | TRBV5-1
CAWSATYRGNEQFF | TRBV30
CASSSRQGGDEAFF | TRBV7-8
CASSLASGAGQPQHF | TRBV28
CSASFPHLASSKTQYF | TRBV20-1
CASSPSRWEQYF | TRBV7-2
CASSQDRGGGGGYFGNQPQHF | TRBV4-1
CASSSTAKSSYNEQFF | TRBV21-1
CAAGYGNQPQHF | TRBV19
CSARGGTLQLVGAF | TRBV20-1
CSADQNWGARDQPQHF | TRBV20-1
CASSSPPAAAQDSNQPQHF | TRBV12-3/TRBV12-4
CASSPGPKGSTEAFF | TRBV18
CASSQGLAGGREQFF | TRBV3-1
CASSRGQEGLDTIYF | TRBV5-1
CASSQDRRTNYGYTF | TRBV4-2
CASSLSPGTEAFF | TRBV5-5
CASRRTENTEAFF | TRBV12-3/TRBV12-4
CASLADRTSYEQYF | TRBV6-1
CATSRDFAGGHQNIQYF | TRBV15
CASRGPVTGGPGELFF | TRBV5-1
CSVEDQGAYNEQFF | TRBV29-1
CASSPTRHGYTF | TRBV12-3/TRBV12-4
CASSQATGGNQPQHF | TRBV4-2
CASSFEGAYSNEQFF | TRBV11-1
CASSYSPDNQPQHF | TRBV6-2/TRBV6-3
CAISESDSSTYEQYF | TRBV10-3
CASSPWTSGPYEQYF | TRBV3-1
CASSLDNIGFSGNTIYF | TRBV5-1
CASSSSYRGLAGGRGQETQYF | TRBV10-2
CASSLVGAGSTDTQYF | TRBV7-8
CASSYRDYTGELFF | TRBV27
CASSFDRNNSPLHF | TRBV5-1
CSARLAGVVETQYF | TRBV20-1
CASRELPSYNEQFF | TRBV2
CASSESTDYGYTF | TRBV10-1
CASRSRTSQETQYF | TRBV7-2